This T cell receptor beta chain comes out of a study of OX40 agonist ivuxolimab in advanced cancers. For the study at large: Recorded diagnoses for dose-escalation patients were hepatocellular carcinoma, melanoma, renal cell or head and neck cancer. Eligibility rules accepted prior anti-PD-1, anti-PD-L1 or anti-CTLA-4 therapy, and under 45% had some. Two cutaneous melanoma patients and one hepatocellular carcinoma patient, three in all, had partial responses.

V gave up 2 bases and J gave up 7 bases, with 11 bases separating them. The CDR3 is 13 amino acids. From germline, CDR1 is MDHEN and CDR2 SYDVKM. Generated by immunoSEQ multiplex PCR, the TCRdb table keeps only in-frame clones and is missing some. The sample has more than 60,000 clones; around 87% are singletons. This receptor was taken from an adult with an advanced solid tumor such as melanoma, head and neck, liver or kidney cancer. The specimen comprised CD4+ or CD8+ T cells sorted from blood, sampled in a trial of the OX40 agonist ivuxolimab. The chain couples TRBV28 to TRBJ1-2; D gene uncertain. This CDR3 reads CASSLSGRGGYTF. The CDR3 DNA is TGTGCCAGCAGTTTAAGCGGGCGCGGTGGCTACACCTTC.